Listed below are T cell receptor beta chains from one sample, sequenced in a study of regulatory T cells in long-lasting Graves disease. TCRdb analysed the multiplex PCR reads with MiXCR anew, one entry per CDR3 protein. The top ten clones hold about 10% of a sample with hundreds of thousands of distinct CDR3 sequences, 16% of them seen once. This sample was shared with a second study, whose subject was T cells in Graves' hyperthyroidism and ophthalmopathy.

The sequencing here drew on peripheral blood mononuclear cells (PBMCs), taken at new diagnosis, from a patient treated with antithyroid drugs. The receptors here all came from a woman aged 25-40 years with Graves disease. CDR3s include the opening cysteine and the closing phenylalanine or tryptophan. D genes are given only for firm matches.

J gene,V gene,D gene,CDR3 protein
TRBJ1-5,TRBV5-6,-,CASSLSSGQPQHF
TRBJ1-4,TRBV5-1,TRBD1,CASSETPGTGYEKLFF
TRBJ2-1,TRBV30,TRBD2,CAWREGPWEGRNEQFF
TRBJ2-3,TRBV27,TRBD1,CASSGQTDTQYF
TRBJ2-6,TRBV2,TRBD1,CASKRWGRGPSGANVLTF
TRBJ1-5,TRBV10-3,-,CAISESRTGRVGQPQHF
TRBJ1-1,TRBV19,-,CASSTTNRDTGEAFF
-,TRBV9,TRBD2,CASSGLAGSYEQYF
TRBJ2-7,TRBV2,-,CATQLAYEQYF
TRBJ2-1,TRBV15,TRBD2,CATSRVRGLVGNEQFF
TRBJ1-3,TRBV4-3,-,CASSQTEGGGDTIYF
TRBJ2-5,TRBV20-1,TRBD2,CSAPTSGRATQYF
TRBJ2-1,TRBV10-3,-,CAISESGQGGTNEQFF
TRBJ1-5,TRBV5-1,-,CASSLEGKGNQPQHF
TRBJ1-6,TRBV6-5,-,CASSYPGEGGAGSPLHF
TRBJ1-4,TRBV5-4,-,CASSNGDDRANEKLFF
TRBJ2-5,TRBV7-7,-,CASSLTPSGETQYF
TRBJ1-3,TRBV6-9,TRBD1,CASSYLRWGTGSRNTIYF
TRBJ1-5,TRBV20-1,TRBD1,CSARGGQGARDQHF
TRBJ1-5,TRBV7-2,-,CASSSRQLNQPQHF
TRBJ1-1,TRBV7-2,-,CASSIQQGGHTEAFF
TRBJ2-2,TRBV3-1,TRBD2,CASSQGSGYTGELFF
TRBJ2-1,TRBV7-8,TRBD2,CASSPLAGESYNEQFF
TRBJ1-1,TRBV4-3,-,CASKRERQMNTEAFF
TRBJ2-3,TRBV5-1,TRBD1,CASSSDRVADTQYF
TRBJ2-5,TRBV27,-,CASSSENSNQPQPQYF
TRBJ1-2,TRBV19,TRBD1,CASSLQGSMYGYTF
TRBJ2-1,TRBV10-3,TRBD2,CAISLRIALAGGSRGNEQFF
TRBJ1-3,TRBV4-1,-,CASSQIHLVGHSGNTIYF
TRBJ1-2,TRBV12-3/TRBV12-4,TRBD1,CASDPGQGDYGYTF
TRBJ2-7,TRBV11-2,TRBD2,CASSPTGTSGTEQYF
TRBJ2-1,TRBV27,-,CASSLSSQGREQFF
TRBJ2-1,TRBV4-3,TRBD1,CASSRGQDYNEQFF
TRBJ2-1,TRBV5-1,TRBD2,CASSLDVAGVYNEQFF
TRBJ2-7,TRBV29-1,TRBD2,CSVLAGSSYEQYF
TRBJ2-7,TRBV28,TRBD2,CASSATSGVPYEQYF
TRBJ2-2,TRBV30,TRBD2,CAWSRVSWTSGTGELFF
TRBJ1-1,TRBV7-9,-,CASSLGTPRNTEAFF
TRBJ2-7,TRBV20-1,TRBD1,CSATGTGVSYEQYF
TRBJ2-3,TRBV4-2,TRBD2,CASSQASGVTDTQYF
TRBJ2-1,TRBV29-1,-,CSVVGHHSYNEQFF
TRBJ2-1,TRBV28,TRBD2,CASSLFVTSGAVNEQFF
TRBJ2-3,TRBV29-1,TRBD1,CSVGDRASTDTQYF
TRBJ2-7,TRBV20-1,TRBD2,CSATRGLAGTYEQYF
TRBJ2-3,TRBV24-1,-,CATEGPVTDTQYF
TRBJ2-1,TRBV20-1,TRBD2,CSAKKLGLAVNEQFF
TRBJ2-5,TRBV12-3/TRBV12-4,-,CASTQDIQETQYF